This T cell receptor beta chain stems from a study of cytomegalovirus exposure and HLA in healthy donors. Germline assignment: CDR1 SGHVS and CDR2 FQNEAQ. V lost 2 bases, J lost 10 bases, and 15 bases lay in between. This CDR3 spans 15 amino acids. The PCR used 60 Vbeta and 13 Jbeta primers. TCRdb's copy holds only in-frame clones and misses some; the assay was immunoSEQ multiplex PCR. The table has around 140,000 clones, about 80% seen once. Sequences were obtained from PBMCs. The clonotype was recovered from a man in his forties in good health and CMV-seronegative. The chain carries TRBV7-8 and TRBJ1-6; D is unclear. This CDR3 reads CASSLIPLLGSPLHF. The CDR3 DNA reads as TGTGCCAGCAGCTTAATTCCCTTGCTAGGATCACCCCTCCACTTT.